Listed below are T cell receptor beta chains from one sample, sequenced in a study. TCRdb reprocessed the RT-PCR reads via MiXCR and lists one record per CDR3 protein. The sample carries about 680,000 distinct CDR3 sequences, 12% to 15% recorded once. The specimen sequenced was memory CD4+ T cells from blood. These receptors originate from a female donor in good health, serving as a healthy control. The CDR3 runs from the conserved cysteine through the conserved F or W. The D gene is left open where the match is weak. Rows give clone size only sometimes, using once, few, many, or a class for an expanded clone.

>TRBV20-1|once|TRBJ2-7|TRBD1
TGCAGTGCTAGCTTTGGGACAGGGTTTTACGAGCAGTACTTC
CSASFGTGFYEQYF
>TRBV6-5|few|TRBJ1-5|NA
TGTGCCAGCAGTTCAAAGCCAGATCAGCCCCAGCATTTT
CASSSKPDQPQHF
>TRBV24-1|few|TRBJ2-3|TRBD1
TGTGCCACCAGTGATCCGGGACAGGGTGGGGTGGGCACAGATACGCAGTATTTT
CATSDPGQGGVGTDTQYF
>TRBV3-1|NA|TRBJ1-1|NA
TGTGCCAGCAGCCGGGTGAATGAGAACACTGAAGCTTTCTTT
CASSRVNENTEAFF
>TRBV7-2|many|TRBJ2-1|NA
TGTGCCAGCAGCAAGGGCGGATCCTACAATGAGCAGTTCTTC
CASSKGGSYNEQFF
>TRBV12-3/TRBV12-4|NA|TRBJ2-1|TRBD2
TGTGCCAGCAGACCGGGACTAGCGGGAGGGGCCCAGTTCTTC
CASRPGLAGGAQFF
>TRBV10-3|NA|TRBJ1-2|TRBD1
TGTGCCATCAGTGGGGACAGGGTCAAGTATGGCTACACCTTC
CAISGDRVKYGYTF
>TRBV25-1|few|TRBJ2-3|TRBD2
TGTGCCAGCAGTGCCAACCCAACGGGGACTAGCCGGTCTCAAACGCAGTATTTT
CASSANPTGTSRSQTQYF
>TRBV3-1|NA|TRBJ1-2|TRBD1
TGTGCCAGCAGCAATAACAGGGGTGGAGGAGGCTACACCTTC
CASSNNRGGGGYTF
>TRBV7-8|NA|TRBJ2-5|NA
TGTGCCAGCAGCCTAGTCGGGACTGAGGGGACCCAGTACTTC
CASSLVGTEGTQYF
>TRBV12-3/TRBV12-4|NA|TRBJ2-1|TRBD1
TGTGCCAGCACCTCGGACAGGGGGTCCTACAATGAGCAGTTCTTC
CASTSDRGSYNEQFF
>TRBV6-6|NA|TRBJ1-5|TRBD1
TGTGCCAGCAGTTCGGACAGGGGAAGTAAGGCTCAGCCCCAGCATTTT
CASSSDRGSKAQPQHF
>TRBV15|NA|TRBJ1-1|NA
TGTGCCACCAGCAGAGGACAGGACCGGGCTTTCTTT
CATSRGQDRAFF
>TRBV5-1|NA|TRBJ1-1|NA
TGCGCCAGCAGCGGGGGACTGAGGATAACTGAAGCTTTCTTT
CASSGGLRITEAFF
>TRBV2|NA|TRBJ2-3|NA
TGTGCCAGCAGTATGGCCACGGTCCCTAGCACAGATACGCAGTATTTT
CASSMATVPSTDTQYF
>TRBV29-1|few|TRBJ2-7|NA
TGCAGCGTTGGTTGGACTGCTACCTACGAGCAGTACTTC
CSVGWTATYEQYF
>TRBV20-1|NA|TRBJ1-5|NA
TGCAGTGCTAGACCTGCCGCTAATAGCAATCAGCCCCAGCATTTT
CSARPAANSNQPQHF
>TRBV7-7|many|TRBJ2-1|NA
TGTGCCAGCAGCTTAGGGGAAAGAAATGAGCAGTTCTTC
CASSLGERNEQFF
>TRBV18|NA|TRBJ1-2|NA
TGTGCCAGCTCACCGTCGACAAGCCCTCAGTATGGCTACACCTTC
CASSPSTSPQYGYTF
>TRBV18|many|TRBJ2-1|NA
TGTGCCAGCTCAGGAACTAGCGAGCAGTTCTTC
CASSGTSEQFF
>TRBV20-1|NA|TRBJ2-7|TRBD2
TGCAGTGCTAGAGCAGTATGGACTAGCGGGAGCTCCTACAATGAGCAGTACTTC
CSARAVWTSGSSYNEQYF
>TRBV6-5|many|TRBJ2-5|NA
TGTGCCAGCAGTAAGAGACACCCCGGTAGAGAGACCCAGTACTTC
CASSKRHPGRETQYF
>TRBV6-6|NA|TRBJ2-4|NA
TGTGCCAACCCCGCCAACAGGGTGGGCTCCAAAAACATTCAGTACTTC
CANPANRVGSKNIQYF
>TRBV7-2|few|TRBJ2-1|NA
TGTGCCAGCAGCTCCTACACCGACAATGAGCAGTTCTTC
CASSSYTDNEQFF
>TRBV7-9|NA|TRBJ2-1|TRBD2
TGTGCCAGCAGCTTACCATCTAGCGGGATCGATGAGCAGTTCTTC
CASSLPSSGIDEQFF
>TRBV19|NA|TRBJ2-1|NA
TGTGCCAGTAGTATAATCCGGGATGACAATGAGCAGTTCTTC
CASSIIRDDNEQFF
>TRBV30|many|TRBJ2-7|NA
TGTGCCTGGAGTGCCCGGCCCTACGAGCAGTACTTC
CAWSARPYEQYF
>TRBV4-3|few|TRBJ2-7|NA
TGCGCCAGCAGCCAAGCCTGGGACGGAGAATACGAGCAGTACTTC
CASSQAWDGEYEQYF
>TRBV7-2|NA|TRBJ1-2|TRBD1
TGTGCCAGCAGCCCCGGGACAGGGTTCTATGGCTACACCTTC
CASSPGTGFYGYTF
>TRBV20-1|NA|TRBJ1-2|NA
TGCAGTGCTAGAGAACGATCAGGGGCTGGCTACACCTTC
CSARERSGAGYTF
>TRBV11-1|NA|TRBJ2-1|TRBD2
TGTGCCAGCAGCACCGGGACTAGCGGATTTAGGTCCTACAATGAGCAGTTCTTC
CASSTGTSGFRSYNEQFF
>TRBV4-3|few|TRBJ2-6|TRBD1
TGCGCCAGCAGCCAAGATTGGGACAGAGGGGCGGTCGGGGCCAACGTCCTGACTTTC
CASSQDWDRGAVGANVLTF
>TRBV20-1|many|TRBJ1-6|NA
TGCAGTGCTAAGGACAGCCCGGAGGCACCCCTCCACTTT
CSAKDSPEAPLHF
>TRBV5-1|many|TRBJ2-1|NA
TGCGCCAGCAGCCCGGTGGAAAGGGCAGGCAATGAGCAGTTCTTC
CASSPVERAGNEQFF
>TRBV28|few|TRBJ2-1|TRBD2
TGTGCCAGCAGACCGGGACTAGCGGGATCCTACAATGAGCAGTTCTTC
CASRPGLAGSYNEQFF
>TRBV29-1|few|TRBJ1-1|NA
TGCAGCGTAGCCTACCAGGGCGAAGCTTTCTTT
CSVAYQGEAFF
>TRBV29-1|NA|TRBJ1-5|NA
TGCAGCGTTGTCACAGGGTTCAATCAGCCCCAGCATTTT
CSVVTGFNQPQHF
>TRBV12-3/TRBV12-4|many|TRBJ2-7|NA
TGTGCCAGCAGTTTAGGAGCTAGCTCCCACGAGCAGTACTTC
CASSLGASSHEQYF
>TRBV4-3|many|TRBJ1-5|TRBD1
TGCGCCAGCAGCCAAGAAAGAGGGGGCCCTCAGCCCCAGCATTTT
CASSQERGGPQPQHF
>TRBV5-1|NA|TRBJ1-1|TRBD1
TGCGCCAGCAGCTTGGCCCTAGGACAGGGCTTGAACACTGAAGCTTTCTTT
CASSLALGQGLNTEAFF
>TRBV20-1|NA|TRBJ1-6|NA
TGCAGTGCTAATGAGACGTTAGCTTTTCATTCACCCCTCCACTTT
CSANETLAFHSPLHF
>TRBV5-5|NA|TRBJ1-3|TRBD1
TGTGCCAGCACCGCGGGACAGGGTGGAAGTAACACCATATATTTT
CASTAGQGGSNTIYF
>TRBV4-3|many|TRBJ1-2|TRBD1
TGCGCCAGCAGCCCCCAACGCCTCACAGGGGTGGGCGGCTACACCTTC
CASSPQRLTGVGGYTF
>TRBV4-2|NA|TRBJ1-3|TRBD1
TGTGCCAGCAGCCAAGAGGGGGGACAGCGCGGAAACACCATATATTTT
CASSQEGGQRGNTIYF
>TRBV7-7|many|TRBJ2-7|NA
TGTGCCAGCAGCCCCCACCCGCCAGGAAACTCCTACGAGCAGTACTTC
CASSPHPPGNSYEQYF
>TRBV7-9|many|TRBJ2-7|NA
TGTGCCAGCAGCTTATTCGACGAGCAGTACTTC
CASSLFDEQYF
>TRBV7-9|few|TRBJ2-7|TRBD1
TGTGCCAGCAGCTTACGCCAGGGGGCTTCCGAGCAGTACTTC
CASSLRQGASEQYF
>TRBV27|few|TRBJ1-1|NA
TGTGCCGCAGGTCTCCGATTTAACACTGAAGCTTTCTTT
CAAGLRFNTEAFF